Presented here are 20 T cell receptor beta chains from one specimen sequenced in a study of fetal regulatory T cell absence and autoimmunity. The table came from immunoSEQ multiplex PCR; TCRdb's copy has only in-frame clones and leaves some out. The data contain 95,000 to 100,000 clones, 72% of them singletons. The source material was pancreas tissue. Every receptor here comes from a male donor with IPEX syndrome.

This clone has just a few counts. This chain connects TRBV5-4 to TRBJ2-2; 7 bases align to TRBD2. Germline V lookup: CDR1 SGHNT, CDR2 YYREEE (reference sequence). The CDR3 has 16 amino acids. V gave up 0 bases and J gave up 1 base; unmatched junction bases: 3. CDR3: CASSLEGLVNTGELFF. CDR3 sequence (DNA): TGTGCCAGCAGCTTGGAAGGACTAGTGAACACCGGGGAGCTGTTTTTT.

The chain uses TRBV6-1 and TRBJ2-7, with D unresolved. This CDR3 is 14 amino acids long. The V gene lost 4 bases and the J gene lost 1 base, with 11 bases spanning the gap. Germline CDR1 reads MNHNS; CDR2 reads SASEGT. The CDR3 nucleotides read TGTGCCAGCAGTGTTCCGGACGGGTCCTACGAGCAGTACTTC. Translating gives CASSVPDGSYEQYF.

V is TRBV30 and J is TRBJ2-7; no reliable D call. This CDR3 has 12 residues. The germline CDR1 and CDR2 sequences are GTSNPN and SVGIG (reference sequence). V was clipped by 2 bases and J by 0 bases, with 5 bases between them. The CDR3 spells CAWSRSSYEQYF. The CDR3 DNA reads as TGTGCCTGGAGTAGGAGCTCCTACGAGCAGTACTTC.

V is TRBV30 and J is TRBJ1-2; D unresolved. Germline V lookup: CDR1 GTSNPN, CDR2 SVGIG (reference sequence). V lost 2 bases and J 7 bases, leaving 20 bases between the germline ends. The CDR3 has 15 residues. DNA for the CDR3: TGTGCCTGGAGTCCACCCGCAGGAAATACTGCTGGCTACACCTTC. Translated, it gives CAWSPPAGNTAGYTF.

This clone was seen more than once but under ten times. The J gene is TRBJ2-2, the V gene TRBV5-1; D unclear. The V end was cut by 0 bases, the J end by 2 bases, with 5 bases between. The CDR3 runs 14 residues. Germline V CDR1 and CDR2: SGHRS, YFSETQ. This CDR3 is CASSLEGNTGELFF. CDR3 DNA sequence: TGCGCCAGCAGCTTGGAGGGAAACACCGGGGAGCTGTTTTTT.

The V and J genes are TRBV2 and TRBJ1-5, with TRBD1 as a possible D gene (5 bases). In germline, CDR1 is SNHLY, CDR2 FYNNEI. Deletions cut 4 bases from V and 0 bases from J, with 7 bases between. This CDR3 comprises 14 residues. The CDR3 region is CASSGTHSNQPQHF. Written as DNA, the CDR3 is TGTGCCAGCAGTGGGACACATAGCAATCAGCCCCAGCATTTT.

The chain links TRBV13 to TRBJ1-4; D is unresolved. Trimming left V 1 base short and J 5 bases short, with 11 bases between. This CDR3 is built from 15 residues. Germline assignment: CDR1 PRHDT and CDR2 FYEKMQ (reference sequence). CDR3 nucleotide sequence: TGTGCCAGCAGCTTAGCTCCCAGGAGCAATGAAAAACTGTTTTTT. Its translation: CASSLAPRSNEKLFF.

This clone came up a few times. The chain combines TRBV5-4 with TRBJ2-6; D is possibly TRBD1 (6 bases). The CDR3 consists of 15 residues. V was shortened by 0 bases and J by 3 bases, with 7 bases between the two germline ends. Germline CDR1 reads SGHNT; CDR2 reads YYREEE (reference sequence). The CDR3 spells CASSLDRVGANVLTF. The CDR3 DNA reads TGTGCCAGCAGCTTGGACAGGGTTGGGGCCAACGTCCTGACTTTC. The full variable domain, with the rest looked up from reference TRBV5-4 and TRBJ2-6, is ETGVTQSPTHLIKTRGQQVTLRCSSQSGHNTVSWYQQALGQGPQFIFQYYREEENGRGNFPPRFSGLQFPNYSSELNVNALELDDSALYLCASSLDRVGANVLTFGAGSRLTVL.

The chain employs TRBV4-1 and TRBJ2-2; 9 bases map to TRBD1. Germline V gives CDR1 MGHRA, CDR2 YSYEKL. V trimming: 4 bases; J trimming: 5 bases; junction bases outside the gene matches: 5. The CDR3 totals 15 residues. This CDR3 reads CASSPRTGETGELFF. The CDR3 nucleotides read TGCGCCAGCAGCCCCCGGACAGGGGAGACCGGGGAGCTGTTTTTT.

CDR3 in amino acids: CASSAGAGTDTQYF. CDR3 DNA: TGTGCCAGTAGTGCCGGGGCAGGCACAGATACGCAGTATTTT. This chain uses TRBV19 with TRBJ2-3; D may be TRBD1 or TRBD2 (5 bases each). The CDR3 length is 14 residues. Trimming pared 5 bases from V and 1 base from J, leaving 10 bases between. Per the germline V gene, CDR1 is LNHDA and CDR2 is SQIVND (reference sequence).

The chain combines TRBV7-9 with TRBJ2-1; TRBD2 matches at 11 bases. Germline assignment: CDR1 SEHNR and CDR2 FQNEAQ (reference sequence). The J segment lost 3 bases and the V segment lost 5 bases, leaving 3 bases of the junction unmatched. The length of the CDR3 is 15 residues. As DNA, the CDR3 is TGTGCCAGCAGCCACCTAGCGGGGGGCTACAATGAGCAGTTCTTC. Residues: CASSHLAGGYNEQFF. Based on the CDR3 plus reference TRBV7-9 and TRBJ2-1, the full variable domain is DTGVSQNPRHKITKRGQNVTFRCDPISEHNRLYWYRQTLGQGPEFLTYFQNEAQLEKSRLLSDRFSAERPKGSFSTLEIQRTEQGDSAMYLCASSHLAGGYNEQFFGPGTRLTVL.

This clone was found once. The chain couples TRBV7-9 to TRBJ1-2; D not resolved. Germline lookup yields CDR1 SEHNR and CDR2 FQNEAQ (reference sequence). The CDR3 spans 12 residues. Trimming took 5 bases from V and 1 from J, leaving 5 bases between them. Written as DNA, the CDR3 is TGTGCCAGCAGCGGCCTTAACTATGGCTACACCTTC. It yields the protein CASSGLNYGYTF.

The chain recombines TRBV7-6 with TRBJ1-2, with D possibly TRBD1 on 6 matching bases. The germline V gene has CDR1 SGHVS and CDR2 FNYEAQ. The V end was cut by 4 bases, the J end by 5 bases, with 20 bases between. CDR3 length: 16 residues. Here the CDR3 DNA reads TGTGCCAGCAGCTATGGGACACCACCTTCCGGATATGGCTACACCTTC. It specifies CASSYGTPPSGYGYTF.

The count of this clone is one. The genes are TRBV5-4 and TRBJ2-3; either TRBD1 or TRBD2 may fit D (5 bases each). The germline CDR1 and CDR2 sequences are SGHNT and YYREEE (reference sequence). Trimming pared 0 bases from V and 7 bases from J, leaving 12 bases between. This CDR3 region has 14 residues. CDR3 DNA sequence: TGTGCCAGCAGCTTGGTCGGGACCCGCAATACGCAGTATTTT. This sequence encodes CASSLVGTRNTQYF. Full variable domain (outside the CDR3, taken from reference TRBV5-4 and TRBJ2-3): ETGVTQSPTHLIKTRGQQVTLRCSSQSGHNTVSWYQQALGQGPQFIFQYYREEENGRGNFPPRFSGLQFPNYSSELNVNALELDDSALYLCASSLVGTRNTQYFGPGTRLTVL.

The rearrangement uses TRBV5-1 and TRBJ2-3; D is unresolved. Deletions cut 0 bases from V and 1 base from J, with 6 bases between. The germline CDR1 and CDR2 sequences are SGHRS and YFSETQ. The CDR3 loop spans 14 amino acids. This CDR3 reads CASSLVQGTDTQYF. CDR3 coding DNA: TGCGCCAGCAGCTTGGTGCAGGGCACAGATACGCAGTATTTT.

This rearrangement joins TRBV9 to TRBJ1-1, with D hard to call. Germline V gene sequence: CDR1 SGDLS, CDR2 YYNGEE. The CDR3 sequence is 15 residues long. The V end was cut by 1 base, the J end by 3 bases, with 13 bases between. The chain's CDR3 is CASSVNPGGDTEAFF. As DNA, the CDR3 is TGTGCCAGCAGCGTAAATCCGGGTGGAGACACTGAAGCTTTCTTT.

The genes are TRBV4-1 and TRBJ2-7; the match to TRBD2 covers 7 bases. CDR1 and CDR2 (germline): MGHRA, YSYEKL. The trim removed 4 bases at V and 2 bases at J, leaving 5 bases unmatched. This CDR3 is built from 14 residues. CDR3 protein: CASSPAGGTYEQYF. CDR3 DNA sequence: TGCGCCAGCAGCCCAGCCGGGGGGACCTACGAGCAGTACTTC.

The rearrangement joins TRBV7-8 to TRBJ2-1; D remains unclear. The CDR3 is made up of 13 amino acids. Trimming shortened V by 3 bases and J by 4 bases, and 7 bases separated the two germline ends. Germline V CDR1 and CDR2: SGHVS, FQNEAQ. In DNA, the CDR3 is TGTGCCAGCAGCTTTGGCAGATACAATGAGCAGTTCTTC. Translated: CASSFGRYNEQFF.

Of note for this clone: The same CDR3 arises from other DNA sequences in this sample as well. The chain couples TRBV9 to TRBJ2-5; 11 bases agree with TRBD2. V trimming: 0 bases; J trimming: 2 bases; junction bases outside the gene matches: 3. CDR3 length: 16 amino acids. The V gene's germline CDR1 is SGDLS and CDR2 YYNGEE. CDR3 sequence (DNA): TGTGCCAGCAGCGTAGGGTTAGCGGGGGGGCAAGAGACCCAGTACTTC. It translates to CASSVGLAGGQETQYF.

V gene TRBV7-2 combines with J gene TRBJ2-5, with a weak D call TRBD1 (6 bases). CDR3 length: 12 amino acids. Deletions cut 2 bases from V and 9 bases from J, with 10 bases between. The germline CDR1 and CDR2 sequences are SGHTA and FQGNSA. The DNA of the CDR3 is TGTGCCAGCAGCTTATGGGGGCGGGCCCAGTACTTC. Protein product: CASSLWGRAQYF.